This TCR beta chain was observed in a study of shared clonotypes between healthy human individuals. Turning to the study itself: Three plates each covered CD4 naive and memory; CD8 naive two, CD8 memory one.

TCRdb keeps only in-frame clones here, not all; method: immunoSEQ multiplex PCR. This sample yields 800,000 to 1,200,000 clones, of which approximately 78% are seen a single time; more than 0.5% belongs to the top ten. Study conclusions and caveats: The sharing of about 5% of naive CD4 clonotypes was seen across a handful of donors. For sorted subsets, rarefaction showed incomplete sequencing despite large depth.

Details on this clone: Its antigen is currently unknown.

Into CD45RA+ naive and CD45RA-negative memory subsets, the CD4+ cells were split. Germline loops: CDR1 SNHLY, CDR2 FYNNEI. This CDR3 is 13 amino acids long. With 8 bases clipped from V and 6 bases from J, the junction kept 6 bases outside the gene matches. The specimen sequenced was memory CD4+ T cells from PBMCs. The subset denotes: CD45RA-negative fraction. This clonotype originated in a young man in good health. Some clones in this sample may be carry-over from other donors' samples. The rearrangement joins TRBV2 to TRBJ1-5; 8 bases agree with TRBD1. CDR3 sequence (DNA): TGTGCCAGCGACAGGGGAAGGGGTCAGCCCCAGCATTTT. Translation gives CASDRGRGQPQHF. The variable domain in full, with the rest retrieved from reference TRBV2 and TRBJ1-5, is EPEVTQTPSHQVTQMGQEVILRCVPISNHLYFYWYRQILGQKVEFLVSFYNNEISEKSEIFDDQFSVERPDGSNFTLKIRSTKLEDSAMYFCASDRGRGQPQHFGDGTRLSIL.